One and the same sample provided the 20 T cell receptor beta chains below, sequenced in a study of blood T cell repertoires in COVID-19. Measured with immunoSEQ multiplex PCR; TCRdb has only the in-frame clones, and not every one. The table records under 55,000 clones, about 85% of them present only once. The sample consisted of peripheral blood. These receptors all come from a human donor in a cohort sampled during active COVID-19.

The rearrangement uses TRBV5-1 and TRBJ1-4; 10 bases align to TRBD1. Germline CDR1 is SGHRS and CDR2 is YFSETQ. V shed 5 bases, J shed 7 bases, and the junction held 5 bases outside the gene matches. The CDR3 is 14 residues long. The CDR3 here is CASRSGQGGEKLFF. CDR3 bases: TGCGCCAGCAGATCCGGACAGGGGGGTGAAAAACTGTTTTTT.

The J gene is TRBJ1-6, the V gene TRBV19, with a possible D match to TRBD1 (5 bases). CDR1 is LNHDA, CDR2 SQIVND, per germline (reference sequence). The CDR3 runs 17 residues. Trimming removed 5 bases from V and 4 bases from J, with 18 bases in between. CDR3 residues: CASSAGPSTGYNSPLHF. DNA for the CDR3: TGTGCCAGTAGTGCGGGACCCTCAACGGGTTATAATTCACCCCTCCACTTT.

This clone was counted only a few times. The gene calls are TRBV25-1 and TRBJ1-6; the D gene is possibly TRBD1 (5 bases). This CDR3 has 14 residues. Deletions cut 4 bases from V and 4 bases from J, with 8 bases between. The germline V gene has CDR1 MGHDK and CDR2 SYGVNS. Here the CDR3 reads CASSVSGYNSPLHF. The CDR3 DNA sequence: TGTGCCAGCAGTGTTTCAGGGTATAATTCACCCCTCCACTTT.

The rearrangement links TRBV9 to TRBJ1-2; no reliable D call. There are 13 residues in the CDR3. CDR1 SGDLS and CDR2 YYNGEE come from the germline V gene. Trimming took off 3 bases at V and 8 bases at J, with 14 bases between the two ends. The CDR3 loop reads CASSAGLGRGYTF. In DNA form, the CDR3 reads TGTGCCAGCAGCGCCGGGTTGGGGAGAGGCTACACCTTC.

This sequence joins TRBV7-6 and TRBJ1-1; 9 bases align to TRBD1. The ends lost 4 bases at V and 0 bases at J; junction bases unmatched: 6. The CDR3 is made up of 16 amino acids. Germline assignment: CDR1 SGHVS and CDR2 FNYEAQ. The CDR3 is CASSSRTGAMNTEAFF. CDR3 coding DNA: TGTGCCAGCAGCTCGAGGACAGGGGCGATGAACACTGAAGCTTTCTTT.

The genes are TRBV10-3 and TRBJ1-1; D might be TRBD1 (6 bases). The germline V gene has CDR1 ENHRY and CDR2 SYGVKD. The CDR3 is 14 amino acids. V was pared by 6 bases and J by 1 base, with 12 bases between. DNA for the CDR3: TGTGCCATCAGGTCAGGACAGCAGAACACTGAAGCTTTCTTT. Translating it yields CAIRSGQQNTEAFF.

The chain combines TRBV5-1 with TRBJ2-5; 9 bases map to TRBD2. The CDR3 sequence is 16 residues long. V shed 4 bases, J shed 5 bases, and the junction held 12 bases outside the gene matches. Germline V CDR1 and CDR2: SGHRS, YFSETQ. The CDR3 here is CASSPLLSGGEETQYF. The CDR3 nucleotides are TGCGCCAGCAGCCCTCTCCTTAGCGGGGGAGAGGAGACCCAGTACTTC. Complete variable domain (other parts from reference TRBV5-1 and TRBJ2-5): KAGVTQTPRYLIKTRGQQVTLSCSPISGHRSVSWYQQTPGQGLQFLFEYFSETQRNKGNFPGRFSGRQFSNSRSEMNVSTLELGDSALYLCASSPLLSGGEETQYFGPGTRLLVL.

This chain joins TRBV19 and TRBJ2-1, with 9 bases that match TRBD2. Germline CDR1 and CDR2: LNHDA and SQIVND (reference sequence). CDR3 length: 16 residues. V gave up 8 bases and J gave up 7 bases; unmatched junction bases: 15. The CDR3 sequence: CASGDSGSTAFNEQFF. The CDR3 DNA reads TGTGCCAGTGGAGATAGCGGGAGCACCGCCTTTAATGAGCAGTTCTTC.

The chain couples TRBV1 to TRBJ1-6. TRBV1 is a pseudogene segment. The CDR3 length is 18 residues. CDR3 DNA: TGCACCAGCAGCCAAGCCCCTTTGGGGAGCTCCTATAATTCACCCCTCCACTTT. It specifies CTSSQAPLGSSYNSPLHF.

The gene calls are TRBV9 and TRBJ1-2; D is possibly TRBD1 (6 bases). CDR1 SGDLS and CDR2 YYNGEE come from the germline V gene. V was cut by 0 bases and J by 7 bases, with 16 bases left in between. The CDR3 totals 15 residues. CDR3 coding DNA: TGTGCCAGCAGCGTAGGGGGGCAGCCTATAGGTGGCTACACCTTC. Translation gives CASSVGGQPIGGYTF.

CDR3 sequence reads: CASSQVVAAASGANVLTF. The CDR3 bases are TGTGCCAGCAGCCAAGTGGTAGCGGCGGCCTCTGGGGCCAACGTCCTGACTTTC. This chain connects TRBV3-1 (or the pseudogene TRBV3-2) to TRBJ2-6, with D perhaps matching TRBD2 (6 bases). Germline values: CDR1 LGHDT, CDR2 YNNKEL (reference sequence). V gave up 1 base and J gave up 0 bases, with 13 bases separating them. This CDR3 has 18 amino acids.

This clone was counted a few times. The chain couples TRBV5-1 to TRBJ2-2; tentative D call: TRBD1 (5 bases). From germline, CDR1 is SGHRS and CDR2 YFSETQ. The CDR3 has 13 residues. Trimming took off 4 bases at V and 5 bases at J, with 9 bases between the two ends. For the CDR3, the DNA is TGCGCCAGCAGCACCTCAGGGACCGGGGAGCTGTTTTTT. This translates into CASSTSGTGELFF.

The chain employs TRBV5-6 and TRBJ2-6; D is ambiguous. This CDR3 spans 16 amino acids. V shed 0 bases and J shed 0 bases, with 7 bases lying between them. Germline CDR1 and CDR2: SGHDT and YYEEEE. The CDR3 DNA is TGTGCCAGCAGCTTGGATACGAGCTCTGGGGCCAACGTCCTGACTTTC. Translated, it gives CASSLDTSSGANVLTF.

The gene calls are TRBV7-2 and TRBJ2-5; D uncertain. CDR1 and CDR2 (germline): SGHTA, FQGNSA. V was cut by 3 bases and J by 2 bases, with 7 bases left in between. The CDR3 length is 13 residues. The CDR3 reads CASSFVRQETQYF. For the CDR3, the DNA is TGTGCCAGCAGCTTCGTGCGGCAAGAGACCCAGTACTTC. Supplemented by reference TRBV7-2 and TRBJ2-5, the full variable domain reads GAGVSQSPSNKVTEKGKDVELRCDPISGHTALYWYRQSLGQGLEFLIYFQGNSAPDKSGLPSDRFSAERTGGSVSTLTIQRTQQEDSAVYLCASSFVRQETQYFGPGTRLLVL.

CDR3 bases: TGTGCCAGCAGCTTAGGACTTGGCACAGATACGCAGTATTTT. Translated, it gives CASSLGLGTDTQYF. The rearrangement uses TRBV11-2 and TRBJ2-3; D uncertain. In germline, CDR1 is SGHAT, CDR2 FQNNGV. This CDR3 region has 14 residues. V was trimmed by 1 base and J by 1 base, leaving 6 bases between them.

V is TRBV28 and J is TRBJ1-1; D unclear. The germline V gene has CDR1 MDHEN and CDR2 SYDVKM. This CDR3 region has 13 residues. V was cut by 6 bases and J by 0 bases, with 8 bases left in between. This CDR3 is CASSQVMNTEAFF. The CDR3 coding sequence is TGTGCCAGCAGCCAGGTGATGAACACTGAAGCTTTCTTT.

The CDR3 DNA reads as TGTGCCAGCAGTGCGACAGGGGGTGAAGGCTACACCTTC. Its protein product is CASSATGGEGYTF. The rearrangement links TRBV6-6 to TRBJ1-2; 9 bases fit TRBD1. CDR3 length: 13 amino acids. With V trimmed by 5 bases and J by 8 bases, 6 bases remained unmatched. Germline CDR1 MNHNY, CDR2 SVGAGI (reference sequence).

The V and J genes are TRBV7-3 and TRBJ2-2, with D possibly being TRBD2 (6 bases). V shed 5 bases and J shed 0 bases, with 13 bases lying between them. CDR1 is SGHTA, CDR2 FQGTGA, per germline. This CDR3 spans 16 amino acids. CDR3 sequence: CASSDPGAANTGELFF. CDR3 coding DNA: TGTGCCAGCAGCGACCCGGGAGCCGCGAACACCGGGGAGCTGTTTTTT. The variable domain in full, completed from reference TRBV7-3 and TRBJ2-2, reads GAGVSQTPSNKVTEKGKYVELRCDPISGHTALYWYRQSLGQGPEFLIYFQGTGAADDSGLPNDRFFAVRPEGSVSTLKIQRTERGDSAVYLCASSDPGAANTGELFFGEGSRLTVL.

This clone was picked up a small number of times. The chain has TRBV10-2 and TRBJ1-4; 8 nucleotides match TRBD1. The CDR3 covers 12 residues. Germline trimming cut 7 bases from V and 7 bases from J; bases unmatched to any gene: 2. In germline, CDR1 is WSHSY, CDR2 SAAADI. The CDR3 DNA is TGCGCCAGCATAGACAGGGGTGAAAAACTGTTTTTT. Its protein product is CASIDRGEKLFF.

The chain combines TRBV19 with TRBJ1-2, with D hard to call. The CDR3 contains 14 residues. Germline assignment: CDR1 LNHDA and CDR2 SQIVND (reference sequence). The V end lost 9 bases, the J end lost 4 bases, and 18 bases lay between the germline ends. The DNA of the CDR3 is TGTGCCAGCAGTGGGCAGGTCCCATCCTATGGCTACACCTTC. Encoded protein: CASSGQVPSYGYTF.